Sequencing of this T cell receptor beta chain was carried out in a study of vaccination and CD4 T cells after COVID-19. Across the whole study: Following dose two, a median approximately 72 days (range 14 to 241) passed before post-vaccine samples were taken.

Positive PCR results dated from March to December 2020, before the US Alpha, Beta and Delta variants. Study-wide results and limits: Convalescent patients had a median around 89% of reactive clones appearing only post-vaccination. Researchers report that 304 of 307 vaccine-specific clones in convalescent patients proved spike mono-reactive.

About this clonotype: Antigen unknown.

One entry per CDR3 protein, called by TCRdb with MiXCR from the PCR reads. Here the sample spans about 18,000 distinct CDR3 sequences, just over 60% being singletons. V gave up 3 bases and J gave up 10 bases, with 12 bases separating them. The CDR3 extends over 12 amino acids. Germline loops: CDR1 LGHDT, CDR2 YNNKEL (reference sequence). This TCR was recovered from a human donor who had recovered from COVID-19. This sample comprised CD4+ T cells from blood, obtained after SARS-CoV-2 vaccination. The chain recombines TRBV3-1 with TRBJ1-1, with a tentative D call TRBD1 (5 bases). The CDR3 region is CASSQGPSGAFF. CDR3 DNA sequence: TGTGCCAGCAGCCAGGGACCGTCCGGAGCTTTCTTT.